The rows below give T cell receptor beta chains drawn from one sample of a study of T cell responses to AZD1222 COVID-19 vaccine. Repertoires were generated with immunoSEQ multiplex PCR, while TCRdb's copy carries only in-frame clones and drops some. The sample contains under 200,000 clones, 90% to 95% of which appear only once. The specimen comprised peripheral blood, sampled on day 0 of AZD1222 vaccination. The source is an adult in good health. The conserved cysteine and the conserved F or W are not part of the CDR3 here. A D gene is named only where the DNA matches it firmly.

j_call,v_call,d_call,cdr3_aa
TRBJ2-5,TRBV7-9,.,ASSQDSPREGGH
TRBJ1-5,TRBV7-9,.,ASTPGAWEPQH
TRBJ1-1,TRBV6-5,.,ASSQGGGAF
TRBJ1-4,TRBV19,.,ASSIRPINEKLF
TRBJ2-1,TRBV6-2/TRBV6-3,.,ASSYGLRDNEQF
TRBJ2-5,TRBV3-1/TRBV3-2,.,ASSQARGSVAKETQY
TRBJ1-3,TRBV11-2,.,ASSLGNTIY
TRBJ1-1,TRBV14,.,ASSPSGFLEAF
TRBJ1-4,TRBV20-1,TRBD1,SASRSGGGEKLF
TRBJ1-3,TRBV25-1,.,ASSEQGVFDTIY
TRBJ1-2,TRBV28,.,ASSMGSYGYT